This T cell receptor (beta chain) emerged from a study of somatic mutations in cytotoxic T cells in rheumatoid arthritis. Using immunoSEQ multiplex PCR, the repertoire was profiled, and TCRdb retains in-frame clones only, with some absent. The profile shows more than 3,500 clones, over 60% of them singletons. A single count supports this clone. The CDR3 is 16 residues long. V lost 0 bases and J lost 1, with 12 bases in between. From germline, CDR1 is MNHNY and CDR2 SVGAGI (reference sequence). The TCR was taken from an adult with rheumatoid arthritis. The chain carries TRBV6-6 and TRBJ1-1; a weak D match, TRBD1 (6 bases). The sample taken for sequencing was CD8+ T cells sorted from blood. The CDR3 loop is CASSYSAGVWNTEAFF. CDR3 DNA: TGTGCCAGCAGTTACTCAGCAGGGGTTTGGAACACTGAAGCTTTCTTT.